This TCR beta chain came from a study of shared clonotypes between healthy human individuals. Study-level points and caveats: Sharing of clonotypes among donors was expected to vary with sequencing depth.

For every subset, genomic DNA was evenly distributed across several immunoSEQ plates. Produced via immunoSEQ multiplex PCR; TCRdb's table is partial and in-frame only. This repertoire shows about 640,000 clones, around 72% found once; its top ten account for roughly 1.8%. To note about this clone: The antigen is unknown.

CD45RA-negative memory and CD45RA+ naive subsets were split from the CD4+ cells. CDR1 MDHEN and CDR2 SYDVKM come from the germline V gene. The CDR3 totals 12 residues. The V and J ends lost 11 bases and 5 bases respectively, with 12 bases between them. J is TRBJ2-2 and V is TRBV28, with D perhaps assigned TRBD1 or TRBD2 (6 bases each). The sample was memory CD4+ T cells sorted from blood. Subset here: CD45RA-negative fraction. The clonotype originates from a woman aged 25-40 years in good health. The CDR3 reads CALGGGTGELFF. CDR3 coding DNA: TGTGCCCTCGGGGGCGGGACCGGGGAGCTGTTTTTT.